Below, 11 T cell receptor beta chains from the same sample are listed, as sequenced in a study of blood T cell repertoires in COVID-19. Sequencing used immunoSEQ multiplex PCR; TCRdb keeps in-frame clones, though not all of them. The repertoire holds more than 200,000 clones, with 75% to 90% as singletons. The sample consisted of peripheral blood. These receptors were collected from a woman over 75 with COVID-19, enrolled during active disease.

This clone was seen a few times. The chain is built from TRBV5-1 and TRBJ2-5, with D possibly TRBD1 on 5 matching bases. V was cut by 7 bases and J by 0 bases, with 7 bases left in between. The CDR3 runs to 12 residues. Per germline, CDR1 SGHRS and CDR2 YFSETQ. The CDR3 DNA follows: TGCGCCAGCCGACAGTACCAAGAGACCCAGTACTTC. Translating it yields CASRQYQETQYF.

The V call is TRBV19, the J call TRBJ1-2; a weak D match, TRBD1 (6 bases). The CDR3 runs to 15 residues. Germline values: CDR1 LNHDA, CDR2 SQIVND (reference sequence). The V end lost 6 bases, the J end lost 4 bases, and 18 bases lay between the germline ends. The CDR3 protein is CASRVGDNKVYGYTF. Here the CDR3 DNA reads TGTGCCAGTAGAGTGGGGGACAATAAAGTCTATGGCTACACCTTC.

This chain links TRBV30 with TRBJ2-7; D not certain. CDR3 length equals 12 residues. Germline V lookup: CDR1 GTSNPN, CDR2 SVGIG (reference sequence). V was shortened by 3 bases and J by 2 bases, with 8 bases between the two germline ends. DNA for the CDR3: TGTGCCTGGAGCCTCCAGGCCTACGAGCAGTACTTC. Amino acid sequence: CAWSLQAYEQYF.

The gene calls are TRBV7-9 and TRBJ1-1; 7 bases are shared with TRBD1. CDR1 and CDR2 from the germline V gene are SEHNR and FQNEAQ (reference sequence). The ends lost 4 bases at V and 8 bases at J; junction bases unmatched: 7. The length of the CDR3 is 13 residues. Here the CDR3 DNA reads TGTGCCAGCAGCTCGAGACAGGGTGGGGAAGCTTTCTTT. Amino acid sequence: CASSSRQGGEAFF.

V usage is TRBV5-1 and J usage is TRBJ2-3, with TRBD2 matching over 7 bases. In germline, CDR1 is SGHRS, CDR2 YFSETQ. This CDR3 has 15 amino acids. Germline trimming cut 0 bases from V and 2 bases from J; bases unmatched to any gene: 3. CDR3 DNA: TGCGCCAGCAGCTTGGTACGGGGGGACACAGATACGCAGTATTTT. Translation gives CASSLVRGDTDTQYF. The full variable domain, rest sourced from reference TRBV5-1 and TRBJ2-3, is KAGVTQTPRYLIKTRGQQVTLSCSPISGHRSVSWYQQTPGQGLQFLFEYFSETQRNKGNFPGRFSGRQFSNSRSEMNVSTLELGDSALYLCASSLVRGDTDTQYFGPGTRLTVL.

This rearrangement joins TRBV18 to TRBJ2-1, with a tentative D call TRBD1 (6 bases). V was cut by 3 bases and J by 3 bases, with 18 bases left in between. The CDR3 is made up of 17 amino acids. Germline assignment: CDR1 KGHSH and CDR2 LQKENI. This CDR3 reads CASSPPDRTFVYNEQFF. The CDR3 DNA follows: TGTGCCAGCTCACCGCCCGACAGGACTTTCGTCTACAATGAGCAGTTCTTC.

The chain couples TRBV29-1 to TRBJ1-1; D may be TRBD1 (6 bases). Per germline, CDR1 SQVTM and CDR2 ANQGSEA. This CDR3 region has 11 residues. Trimming removed 4 bases from V and 10 bases from J, with 13 bases in between. In DNA form, the CDR3 reads TGCAGCGTTGCAGGGGTCACCGGAGCTTTCTTT. This translates into CSVAGVTGAFF.

The J gene is TRBJ2-2, the V gene TRBV5-4; TRBD2 matches at 8 bases. CDR3 size: 13 residues. Germline V lookup: CDR1 SGHNT, CDR2 YYREEE (reference sequence). V shed 2 bases and J 10 bases; nucleotides not matched to a gene: 4. Written as DNA, the CDR3 is TGTGCCAGCAGCTTACCCGGGGGGGAGGAGCTGTTTTTT. Translation: CASSLPGGEELFF.

This rearrangement joins TRBV7-2 to TRBJ2-7; 7 bases align to TRBD2. The germline V gene has CDR1 SGHTA and CDR2 FQGNSA. The CDR3 has 13 amino acids. V gave up 1 base and J gave up 6 bases; unmatched junction bases: 3. The CDR3 sequence is CASSLDWGGEQYV. CDR3 DNA sequence: TGTGCCAGCAGCTTAGATTGGGGGGGCGAGCAGTACGTC.

The chain joins TRBV19 to TRBJ2-1; 11 bases line up with TRBD2. V gave up 7 bases and J gave up 10 bases; unmatched junction bases: 12. There are 15 residues in the CDR3. CDR1 and CDR2 from the germline V gene are LNHDA and SQIVND (reference sequence). In DNA, the CDR3 is TGTGCCAGTATCCCTACTAGCGGGAGACGGGGAGAGCAGTTCTTC. This sequence encodes CASIPTSGRRGEQFF.

This clone has a handful of counts. This chain joins TRBV6-5 and TRBJ1-2; D might be TRBD1 (5 bases). This CDR3 has 15 amino acids. Trimming took off 4 bases at V and 0 bases at J, with 12 bases between the two ends. Germline-derived CDR1 and CDR2 are MNHEY and SVGAGI. The CDR3 DNA is TGTGCCAGCAGTTCGCAGACAGCAGCTAACTATGGCTACACCTTC. It specifies CASSSQTAANYGYTF.